This TCR beta chain derives from a study of early T cells in non-severe SARS-CoV-2 infection. Study-wide results and caveats: The matching step, a VDJdb search, favored anti-spike CD8 responses and missed private and CD4 specificities.

There are 13 residues in the CDR3. The ends were cut back, 0 bases at V and 2 bases at J, with 5 bases in the middle. Germline V gene sequence: CDR1 SEHNR, CDR2 FQNEAQ (reference sequence). There are a few counts of this clonotype. The antigen is unknown. The TCR library protocol was used to attach unique molecular identifiers. These identifiers were attached to individual cDNA molecules. TCRdb recomputed calls from the 5' RACE reads with MiXCR, one row per CDR3 protein. The table records 30,000 or so distinct CDR3 sequences, around 5.3% of them present only once. This sequence joins TRBV7-9 and TRBJ2-7, with no clear D. The TCR was taken from an adult who was a healthcare worker with PCR-confirmed SARS-CoV-2 infection or an uninfected control (not recorded which). Source material: whole blood. DNA for the CDR3: TGTGCCAGCAGCTTAGCGGTGGCCTACGAGCAGTACTTC. This encodes CASSLAVAYEQYF.